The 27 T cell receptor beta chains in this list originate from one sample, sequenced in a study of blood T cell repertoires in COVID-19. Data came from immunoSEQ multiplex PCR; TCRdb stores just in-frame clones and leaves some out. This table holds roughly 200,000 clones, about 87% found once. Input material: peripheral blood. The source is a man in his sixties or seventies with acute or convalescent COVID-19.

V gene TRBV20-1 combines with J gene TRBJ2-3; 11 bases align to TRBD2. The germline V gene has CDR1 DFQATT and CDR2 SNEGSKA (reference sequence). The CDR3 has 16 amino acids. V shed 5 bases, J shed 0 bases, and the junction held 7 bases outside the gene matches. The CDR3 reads CSAGGLAGGSTDTQYF. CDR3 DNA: TGCAGTGCTGGTGGACTAGCGGGCGGGAGCACAGATACGCAGTATTTT.

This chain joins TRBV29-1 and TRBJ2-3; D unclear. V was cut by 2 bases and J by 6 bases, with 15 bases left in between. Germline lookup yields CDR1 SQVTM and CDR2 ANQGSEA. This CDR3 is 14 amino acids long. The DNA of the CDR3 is TGCAGCGTTGAACCACCTGAAGACGGGGATACGCAGTATTTT. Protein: CSVEPPEDGDTQYF.

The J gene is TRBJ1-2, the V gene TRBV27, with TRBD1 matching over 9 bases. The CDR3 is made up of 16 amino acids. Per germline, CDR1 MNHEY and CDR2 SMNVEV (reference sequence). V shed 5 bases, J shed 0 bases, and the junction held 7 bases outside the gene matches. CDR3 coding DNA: TGTGCCAGCAGTCCCGGACAGGGGTCCCCTAACTATGGCTACACCTTC. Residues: CASSPGQGSPNYGYTF.

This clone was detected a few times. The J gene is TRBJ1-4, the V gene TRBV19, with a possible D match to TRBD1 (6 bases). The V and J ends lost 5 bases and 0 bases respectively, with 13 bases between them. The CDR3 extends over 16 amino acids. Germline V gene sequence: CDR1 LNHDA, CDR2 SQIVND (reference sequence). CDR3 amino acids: CASSASSGATNEKLFF. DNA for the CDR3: TGTGCCAGTAGTGCGTCTTCAGGGGCAACTAATGAAAAACTGTTTTTT.

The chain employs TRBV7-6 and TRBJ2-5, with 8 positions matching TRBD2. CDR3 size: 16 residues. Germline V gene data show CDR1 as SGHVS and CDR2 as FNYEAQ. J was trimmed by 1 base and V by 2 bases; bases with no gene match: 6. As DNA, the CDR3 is TGTGCCAGCAGCTTAAGCGCGGGGGGAGTCCAAGAGACCCAGTACTTC. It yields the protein CASSLSAGGVQETQYF.

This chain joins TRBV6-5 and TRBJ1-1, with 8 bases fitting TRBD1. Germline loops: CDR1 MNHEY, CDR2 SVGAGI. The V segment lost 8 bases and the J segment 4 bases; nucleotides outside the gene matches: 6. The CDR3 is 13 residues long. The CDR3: CASATTGGTEAFF. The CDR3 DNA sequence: TGTGCCAGCGCCACTACAGGGGGCACTGAAGCTTTCTTT.

CDR3 DNA: TGCGCCAGCAGTTCGGGACTAGCGGGGTCAGATACGCAGTATTTT. Residues: CASSSGLAGSDTQYF. V usage is TRBV5-1 and J usage is TRBJ2-3, with 13 bases aligning to TRBD2. V shed 5 bases, J shed 4 bases, and the junction held 4 bases outside the gene matches. The germline V gene encodes CDR1 SGHRS and CDR2 YFSETQ. The CDR3 is 15 residues long.

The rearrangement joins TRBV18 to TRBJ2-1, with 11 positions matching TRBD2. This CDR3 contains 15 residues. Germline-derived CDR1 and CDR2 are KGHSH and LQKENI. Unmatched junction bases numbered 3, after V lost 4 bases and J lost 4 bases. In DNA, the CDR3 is TGTGCCAGCTCACTGGGACTAGCGGAGTACAATGAGCAGTTCTTC. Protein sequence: CASSLGLAEYNEQFF. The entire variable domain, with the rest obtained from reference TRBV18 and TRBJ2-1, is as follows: NAGVMQNPRHLVRRRGQEARLRCSPMKGHSHVYWYRQLPEEGLKFMVYLQKENIIDESGMPKERFSAEFPKEGPSILRIQQVVRGDSAAYFCASSLGLAEYNEQFFGPGTRLTVL.

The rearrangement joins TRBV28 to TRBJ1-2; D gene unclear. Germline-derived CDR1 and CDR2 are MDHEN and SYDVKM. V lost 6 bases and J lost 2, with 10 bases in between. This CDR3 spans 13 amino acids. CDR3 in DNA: TGTGCCAGCAGCACACCCTTAAACTATGGCTACACCTTC. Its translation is CASSTPLNYGYTF.

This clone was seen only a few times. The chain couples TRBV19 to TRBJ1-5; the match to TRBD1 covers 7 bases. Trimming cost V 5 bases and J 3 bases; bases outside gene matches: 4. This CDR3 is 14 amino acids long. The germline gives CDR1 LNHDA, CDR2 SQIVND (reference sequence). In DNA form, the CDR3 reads TGTGCCAGTAGTCCGACAGGGAACAATCAGCCCCAGCATTTT. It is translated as CASSPTGNNQPQHF.

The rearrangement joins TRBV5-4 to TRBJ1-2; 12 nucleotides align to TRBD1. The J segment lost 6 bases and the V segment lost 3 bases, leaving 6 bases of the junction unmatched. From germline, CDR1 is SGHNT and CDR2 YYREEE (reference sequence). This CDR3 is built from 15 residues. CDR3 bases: TGTGCCAGCAGCTCTGGGACAGGGGGCTTGAATGGCTACACCTTC. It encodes CASSSGTGGLNGYTF.

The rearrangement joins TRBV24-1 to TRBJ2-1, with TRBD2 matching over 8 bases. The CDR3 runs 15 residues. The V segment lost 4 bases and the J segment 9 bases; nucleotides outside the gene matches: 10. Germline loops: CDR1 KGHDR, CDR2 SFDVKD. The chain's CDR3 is CATSDKLAAIGEQFF. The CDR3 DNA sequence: TGTGCCACCAGTGACAAACTAGCGGCAATTGGTGAGCAGTTCTTC.

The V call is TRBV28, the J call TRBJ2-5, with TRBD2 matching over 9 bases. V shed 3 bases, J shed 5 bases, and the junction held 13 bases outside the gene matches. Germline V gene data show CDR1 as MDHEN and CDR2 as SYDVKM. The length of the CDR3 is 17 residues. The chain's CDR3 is CASSFQYLREGPETQYF. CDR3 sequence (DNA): TGTGCCAGCAGTTTTCAGTATTTGCGGGAGGGTCCGGAGACCCAGTACTTC.

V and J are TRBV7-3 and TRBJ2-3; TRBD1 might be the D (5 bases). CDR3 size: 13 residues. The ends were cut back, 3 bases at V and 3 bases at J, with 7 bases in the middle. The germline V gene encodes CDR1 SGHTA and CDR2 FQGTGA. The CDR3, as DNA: TGTGCCAGCAGCTTCGACAGAACAGATACGCAGTATTTT. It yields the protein CASSFDRTDTQYF. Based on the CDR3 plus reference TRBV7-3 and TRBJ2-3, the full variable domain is GAGVSQTPSNKVTEKGKYVELRCDPISGHTALYWYRQSLGQGPEFLIYFQGTGAADDSGLPNDRFFAVRPEGSVSTLKIQRTERGDSAVYLCASSFDRTDTQYFGPGTRLTVL.

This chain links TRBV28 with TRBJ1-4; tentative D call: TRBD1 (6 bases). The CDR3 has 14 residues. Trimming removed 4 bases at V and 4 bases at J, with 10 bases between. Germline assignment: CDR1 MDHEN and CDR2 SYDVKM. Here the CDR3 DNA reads TGTGCCAGCAGTTCAGGACAGAGTAATGAAAAACTGTTTTTT. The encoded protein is CASSSGQSNEKLFF.

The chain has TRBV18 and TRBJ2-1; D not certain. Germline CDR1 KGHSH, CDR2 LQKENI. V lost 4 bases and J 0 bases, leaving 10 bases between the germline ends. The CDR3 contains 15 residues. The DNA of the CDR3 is TGTGCCAGCTCACGGGCCGAAGGCTCCTACAATGAGCAGTTCTTC. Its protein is CASSRAEGSYNEQFF.

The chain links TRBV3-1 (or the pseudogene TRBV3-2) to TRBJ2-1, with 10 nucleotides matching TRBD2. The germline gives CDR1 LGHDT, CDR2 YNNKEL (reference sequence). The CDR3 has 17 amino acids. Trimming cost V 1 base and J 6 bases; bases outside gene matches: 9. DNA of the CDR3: TGTGCCAGCAGCCAAGGCTTTACTAGCGGGGAATTCAATGAGCAGTTCTTC. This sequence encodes CASSQGFTSGEFNEQFF.

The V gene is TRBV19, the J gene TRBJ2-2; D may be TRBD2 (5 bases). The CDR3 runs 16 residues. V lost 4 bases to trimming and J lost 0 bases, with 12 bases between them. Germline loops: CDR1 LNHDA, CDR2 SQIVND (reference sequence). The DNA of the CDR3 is TGTGCCAGTAGTACGGGATTTTTACCGAACACCGGGGAGCTGTTTTTT. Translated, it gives CASSTGFLPNTGELFF.

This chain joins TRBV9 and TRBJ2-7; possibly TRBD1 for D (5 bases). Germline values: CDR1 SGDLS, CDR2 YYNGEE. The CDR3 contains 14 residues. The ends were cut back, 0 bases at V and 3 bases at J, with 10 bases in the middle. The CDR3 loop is CASSVAWGLYEQYF. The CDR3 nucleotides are TGTGCCAGCAGCGTAGCTTGGGGCCTCTACGAGCAGTACTTC.

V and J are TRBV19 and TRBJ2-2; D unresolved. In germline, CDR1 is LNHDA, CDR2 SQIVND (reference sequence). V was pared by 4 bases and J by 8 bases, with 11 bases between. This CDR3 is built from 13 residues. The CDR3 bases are TGTGCCAGTAGTACTCAGGTTAGGGGGGAGCTGTTTTTT. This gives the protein CASSTQVRGELFF.

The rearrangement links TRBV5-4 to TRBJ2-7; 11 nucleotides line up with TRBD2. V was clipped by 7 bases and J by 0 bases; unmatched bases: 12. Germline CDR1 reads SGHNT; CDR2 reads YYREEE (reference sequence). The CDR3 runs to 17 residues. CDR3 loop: CASGRGSGRASSYEQYF. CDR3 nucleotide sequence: TGTGCCAGCGGCCGGGGTAGCGGGAGGGCCTCCTCCTACGAGCAGTACTTC.

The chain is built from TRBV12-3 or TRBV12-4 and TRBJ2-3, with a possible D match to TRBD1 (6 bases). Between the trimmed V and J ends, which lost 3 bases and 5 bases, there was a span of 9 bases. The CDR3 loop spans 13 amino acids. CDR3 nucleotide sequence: TGTGCCAGCAGTTTTACAGGGCAAGATACGCAGTATTTT. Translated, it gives CASSFTGQDTQYF.

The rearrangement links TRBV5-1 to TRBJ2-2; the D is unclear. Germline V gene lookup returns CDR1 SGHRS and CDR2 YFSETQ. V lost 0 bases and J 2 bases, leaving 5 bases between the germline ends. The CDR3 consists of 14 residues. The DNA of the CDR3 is TGCGCCAGCAGCTTGGAAACTAACACCGGGGAGCTGTTTTTT. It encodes CASSLETNTGELFF.

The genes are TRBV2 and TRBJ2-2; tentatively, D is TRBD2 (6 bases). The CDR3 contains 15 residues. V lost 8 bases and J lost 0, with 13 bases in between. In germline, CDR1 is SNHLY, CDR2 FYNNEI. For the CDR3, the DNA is TGTGCCAGCTGTCGCGGGGTCCCGAACACCGGGGAGCTGTTTTTT. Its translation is CASCRGVPNTGELFF. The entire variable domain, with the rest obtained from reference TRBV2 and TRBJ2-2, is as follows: EPEVTQTPSHQVTQMGQEVILRCVPISNHLYFYWYRQILGQKVEFLVSFYNNEISEKSEIFDDQFSVERPDGSNFTLKIRSTKLEDSAMYFCASCRGVPNTGELFFGEGSRLTVL.

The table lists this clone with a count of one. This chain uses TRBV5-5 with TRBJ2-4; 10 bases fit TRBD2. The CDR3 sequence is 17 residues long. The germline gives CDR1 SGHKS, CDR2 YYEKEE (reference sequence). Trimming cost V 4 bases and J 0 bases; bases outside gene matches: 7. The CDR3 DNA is TGTGCCAGCAGCGGACTAGCGGCTATTCTAGCCAAAAACATTCAGTACTTC. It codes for CASSGLAAILAKNIQYF.

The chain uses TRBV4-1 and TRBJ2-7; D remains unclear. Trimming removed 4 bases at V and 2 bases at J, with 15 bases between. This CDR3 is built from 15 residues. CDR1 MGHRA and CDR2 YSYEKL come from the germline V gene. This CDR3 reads CASSRQLGDTYEQYF. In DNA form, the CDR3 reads TGCGCCAGCAGCCGCCAACTGGGCGACACCTACGAGCAGTACTTC.

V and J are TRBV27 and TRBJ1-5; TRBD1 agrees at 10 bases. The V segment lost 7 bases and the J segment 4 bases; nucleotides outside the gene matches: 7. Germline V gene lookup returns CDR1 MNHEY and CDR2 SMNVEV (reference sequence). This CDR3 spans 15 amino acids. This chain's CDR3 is CASKPGGQGNQPQHF. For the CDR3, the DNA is TGTGCCAGCAAACCTGGGGGACAGGGGAATCAGCCCCAGCATTTT.